This T cell receptor beta chain was found in a study of cytomegalovirus exposure and HLA in healthy donors. Study-wide points: The authors later linked a missense DCLRE1C variant to TCR beta V- and J-gene trimming. In a later analysis, common viral pathogens appeared linked to several of the most significant clusters.

As regards this clone: No antigen is known for it.

Donors in the study were healthy people who gave bone marrow. PCR was performed using 60 Vbeta and 13 Jbeta primers. The protocol was immunoSEQ multiplex PCR, while the TCRdb copy is restricted to in-frame clones and leaves out a portion. This table holds fewer than 250,000 clones, 77% found once. The source is a woman aged 25-40 years in good health and CMV-seropositive. The sample consisted of PBMCs.

The chain's CDR3 is CASSTRDSENQPQHF. The DNA of the CDR3 is TGTGCCAGCAGCACCCGGGACAGCGAAAATCAGCCCCAGCATTTT. The rearrangement links TRBV21-1 to TRBJ1-5; the table calls TRBD1, which could not be checked here. TRBV21-1 is recorded as a pseudogene. The CDR3 covers 15 residues.